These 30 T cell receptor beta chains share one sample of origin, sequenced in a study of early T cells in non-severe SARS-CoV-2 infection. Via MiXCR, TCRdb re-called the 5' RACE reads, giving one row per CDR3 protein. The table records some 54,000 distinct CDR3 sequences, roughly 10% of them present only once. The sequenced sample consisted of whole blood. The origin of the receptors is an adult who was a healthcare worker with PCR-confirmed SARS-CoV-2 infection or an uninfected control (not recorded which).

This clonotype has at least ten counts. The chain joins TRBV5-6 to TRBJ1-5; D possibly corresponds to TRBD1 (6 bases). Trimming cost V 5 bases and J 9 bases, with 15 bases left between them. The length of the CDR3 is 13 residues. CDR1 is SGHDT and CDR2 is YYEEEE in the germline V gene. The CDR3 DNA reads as TGTGCCAGCAGGATGTCGGAGGGGGGGCCCCAGCATTTT. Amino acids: CASRMSEGGPQHF.

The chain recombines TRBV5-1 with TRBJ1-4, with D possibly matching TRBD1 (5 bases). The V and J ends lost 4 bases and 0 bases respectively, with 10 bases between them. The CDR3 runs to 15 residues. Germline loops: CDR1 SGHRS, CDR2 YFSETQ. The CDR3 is CASSGDGATNEKLFF. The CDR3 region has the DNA TGCGCCAGCAGCGGGGACGGTGCAACTAATGAAAAACTGTTTTTT.

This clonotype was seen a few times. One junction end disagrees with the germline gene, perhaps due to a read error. CDR3: CSAREALAEYNNGVF. CDR3 nucleotide sequence: TGCAGTGCTAGAGAAGCCCTAGCGGAATACAACAATGGTGTCTTC. The gene calls are TRBV20-1 and TRBJ2-1; 7 bases are shared with TRBD2. Germline lookup yields CDR1 DFQATT and CDR2 SNEGSKA (reference sequence). The CDR3 is 15 residues long.

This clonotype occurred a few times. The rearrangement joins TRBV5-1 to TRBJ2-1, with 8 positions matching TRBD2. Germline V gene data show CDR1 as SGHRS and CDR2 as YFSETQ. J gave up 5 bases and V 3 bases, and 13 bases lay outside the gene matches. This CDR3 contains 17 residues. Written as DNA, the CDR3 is TGCGCCAGCAGCTCCGGACTAGCCCGATCCAGTCACAATGAGCAGTTCTTC. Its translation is CASSSGLARSSHNEQFF.

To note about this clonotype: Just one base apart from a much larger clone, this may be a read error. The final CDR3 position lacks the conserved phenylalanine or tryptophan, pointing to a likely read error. The CDR3 DNA reads as TGTGCCACCGTAGGGCGGGGACCCAAGGAGGATGAGCAGTTCTCC. Translating gives CATVGRGPKEDEQFS. The rearrangement links TRBV24-1 to TRBJ2-1, with a tentative D call TRBD2 (6 bases). The ends were cut back, 9 bases at V and 8 bases at J, with 22 bases in the middle. This CDR3 region has 15 residues. Germline loops: CDR1 KGHDR, CDR2 SFDVKD.

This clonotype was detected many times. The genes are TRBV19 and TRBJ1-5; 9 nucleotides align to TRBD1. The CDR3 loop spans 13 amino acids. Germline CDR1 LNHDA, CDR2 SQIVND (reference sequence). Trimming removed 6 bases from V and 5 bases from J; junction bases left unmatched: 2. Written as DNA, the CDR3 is TGTGCCAGTAGGCGACAGGGGGATCAGCCCCAGCATTTT. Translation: CASRRQGDQPQHF.

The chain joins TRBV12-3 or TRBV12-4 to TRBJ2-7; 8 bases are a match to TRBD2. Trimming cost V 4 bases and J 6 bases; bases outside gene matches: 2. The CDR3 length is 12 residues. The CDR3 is CASSSTSAEQYF. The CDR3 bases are TGTGCCAGCAGTTCGACTAGCGCCGAGCAGTACTTC.

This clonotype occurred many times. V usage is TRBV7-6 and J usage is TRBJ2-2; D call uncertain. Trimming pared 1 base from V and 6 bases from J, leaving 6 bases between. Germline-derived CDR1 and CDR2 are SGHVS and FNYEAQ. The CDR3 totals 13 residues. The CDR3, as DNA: TGTGCCAGCAGCTTAGAAACGGCCGGGGAGCTGTTTTTT. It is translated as CASSLETAGELFF.

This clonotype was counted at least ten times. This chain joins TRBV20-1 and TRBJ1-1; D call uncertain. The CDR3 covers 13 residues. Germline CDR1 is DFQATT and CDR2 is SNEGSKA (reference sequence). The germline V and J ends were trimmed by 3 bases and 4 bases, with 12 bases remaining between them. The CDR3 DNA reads TGCAGTGCTAGCCGGCAGGTAGGCACTGAAGCTTTCTTT. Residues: CSASRQVGTEAFF.

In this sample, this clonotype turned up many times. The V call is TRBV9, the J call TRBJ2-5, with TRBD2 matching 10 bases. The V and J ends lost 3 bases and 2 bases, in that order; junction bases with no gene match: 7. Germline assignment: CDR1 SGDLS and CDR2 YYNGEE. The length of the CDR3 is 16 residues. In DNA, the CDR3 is TGTGCCAGCAGCGCGCGCCCGACTAGCGGGCAAGAGACCCAGTACTTC. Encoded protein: CASSARPTSGQETQYF.

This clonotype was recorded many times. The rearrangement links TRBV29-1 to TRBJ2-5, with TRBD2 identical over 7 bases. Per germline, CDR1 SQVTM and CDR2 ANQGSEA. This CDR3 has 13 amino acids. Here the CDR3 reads CGWSLWGGETQYF. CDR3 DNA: TGCGGCTGGAGCCTATGGGGGGGAGAGACCCAGTACTTC. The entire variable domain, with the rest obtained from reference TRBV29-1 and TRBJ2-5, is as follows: SAVISQKPSRDICQRGTSLTIQCQVDSQVTMMFWYRQQPGQSLTLIATANQGSEATYESGFVIDKFPISRPNLTFSTLTVSNMSPEDSSIYLCGWSLWGGETQYFGPGTRLLVL.

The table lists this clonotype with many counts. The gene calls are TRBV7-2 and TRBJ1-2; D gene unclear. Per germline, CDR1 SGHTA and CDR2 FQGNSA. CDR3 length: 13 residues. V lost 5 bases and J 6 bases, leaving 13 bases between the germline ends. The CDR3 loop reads CASSLFGSDGYTF. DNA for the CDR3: TGTGCCAGCAGCCTCTTTGGCAGCGATGGCTACACCTTC.

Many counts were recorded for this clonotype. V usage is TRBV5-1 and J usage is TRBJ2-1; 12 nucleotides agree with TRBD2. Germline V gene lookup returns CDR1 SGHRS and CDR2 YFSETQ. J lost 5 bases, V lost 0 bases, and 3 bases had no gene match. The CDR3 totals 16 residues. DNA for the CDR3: TGCGCCAGCAGCTTGGAGGGACTAGCGGGCCACAATGAGCAGTTCTTC. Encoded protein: CASSLEGLAGHNEQFF.

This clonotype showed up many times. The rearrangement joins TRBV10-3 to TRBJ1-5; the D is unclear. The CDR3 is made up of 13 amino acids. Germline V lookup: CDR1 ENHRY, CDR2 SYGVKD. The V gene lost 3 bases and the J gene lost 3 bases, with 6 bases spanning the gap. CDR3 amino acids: CAISEQNNQPQHF. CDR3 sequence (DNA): TGTGCCATCAGTGAACAGAACAATCAGCCCCAGCATTTT.

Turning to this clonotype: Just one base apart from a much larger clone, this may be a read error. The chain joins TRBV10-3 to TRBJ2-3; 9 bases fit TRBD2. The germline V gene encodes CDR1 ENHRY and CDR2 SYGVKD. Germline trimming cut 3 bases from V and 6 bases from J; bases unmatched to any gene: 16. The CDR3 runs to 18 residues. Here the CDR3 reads CAISDVSYGGRVSDTQYF. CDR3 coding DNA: TGTGCCATCAGTGACGTCTCTTATGGCGGGAGGGTATCCGATACGCAGTATTTT.

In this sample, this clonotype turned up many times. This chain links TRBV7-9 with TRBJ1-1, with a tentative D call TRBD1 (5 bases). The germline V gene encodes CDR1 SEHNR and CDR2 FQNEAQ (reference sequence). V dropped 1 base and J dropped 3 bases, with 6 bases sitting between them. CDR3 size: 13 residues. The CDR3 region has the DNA TGTGCCAGCAGCTTAGGACAGCACACTGAAGCTTTCTTT. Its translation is CASSLGQHTEAFF.

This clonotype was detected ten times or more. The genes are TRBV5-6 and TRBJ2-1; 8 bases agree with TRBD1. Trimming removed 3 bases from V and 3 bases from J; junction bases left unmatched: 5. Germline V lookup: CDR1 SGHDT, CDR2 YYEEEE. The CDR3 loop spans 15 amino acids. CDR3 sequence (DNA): TGTGCCAGCAGCTACCCACAGGGGGGCTACAATGAGCAGTTCTTC. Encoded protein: CASSYPQGGYNEQFF.

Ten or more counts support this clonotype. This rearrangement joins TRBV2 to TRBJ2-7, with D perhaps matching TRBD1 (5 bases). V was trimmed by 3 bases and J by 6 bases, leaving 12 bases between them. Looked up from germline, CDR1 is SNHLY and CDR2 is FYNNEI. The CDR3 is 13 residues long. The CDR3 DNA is TGTGCCAGCAGTGACTTTAGGCAGGGCGAGCAGTACTTC. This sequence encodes CASSDFRQGEQYF.

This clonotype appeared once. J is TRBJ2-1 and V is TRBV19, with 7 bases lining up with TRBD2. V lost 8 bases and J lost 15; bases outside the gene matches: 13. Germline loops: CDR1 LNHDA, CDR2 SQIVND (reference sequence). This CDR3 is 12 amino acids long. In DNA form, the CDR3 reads TGTGCCAGTGCCTCCGTAAGCGGGATCCCGTTCTTC. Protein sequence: CASASVSGIPFF.

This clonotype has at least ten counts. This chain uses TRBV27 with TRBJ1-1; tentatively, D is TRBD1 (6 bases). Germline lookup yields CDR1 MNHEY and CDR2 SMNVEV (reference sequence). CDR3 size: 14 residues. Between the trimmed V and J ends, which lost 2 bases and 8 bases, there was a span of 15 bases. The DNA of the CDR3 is TGTGCCAGCAGTTTACAACCGGGACACCCCGAAGCTTTCTTT. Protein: CASSLQPGHPEAFF.

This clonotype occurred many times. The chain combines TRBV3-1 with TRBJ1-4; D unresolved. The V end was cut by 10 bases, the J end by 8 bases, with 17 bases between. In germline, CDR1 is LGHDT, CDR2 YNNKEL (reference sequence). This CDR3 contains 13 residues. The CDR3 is CATSWGGDEKLFF. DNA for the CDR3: TGTGCCACCTCGTGGGGTGGTGACGAAAAACTGTTTTTT. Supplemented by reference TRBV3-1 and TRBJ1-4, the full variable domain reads DTAVSQTPKYLVTQMGNDKSIKCEQNLGHDTMYWYKQDSKKFLKIMFSYNNKELIINETVPNRFSPKSPDKAHLNLHINSLELGDSAVYFCATSWGGDEKLFFGSGTQLSVL.

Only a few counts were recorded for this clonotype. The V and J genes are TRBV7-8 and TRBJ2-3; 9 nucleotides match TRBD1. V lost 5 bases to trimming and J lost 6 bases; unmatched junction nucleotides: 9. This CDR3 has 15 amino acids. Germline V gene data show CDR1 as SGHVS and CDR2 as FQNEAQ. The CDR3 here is CASSLRDRAMDTQYF. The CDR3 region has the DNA TGTGCCAGCAGCCTACGGGACAGGGCAATGGATACGCAGTATTTT.

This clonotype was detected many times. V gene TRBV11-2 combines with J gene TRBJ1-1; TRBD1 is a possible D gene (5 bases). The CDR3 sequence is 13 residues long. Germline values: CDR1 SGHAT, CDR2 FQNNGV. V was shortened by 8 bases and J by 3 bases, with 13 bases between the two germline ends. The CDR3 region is CASQPPGYTEAFF. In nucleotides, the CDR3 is TGTGCCAGCCAGCCCCCAGGGTACACTGAAGCTTTCTTT.

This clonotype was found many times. Here the CDR3 reads CASSLSQNTEAFF. The CDR3 region has the DNA TGTGCCAGCAGCTTAAGTCAGAACACTGAAGCTTTCTTT. The gene calls are TRBV7-9 and TRBJ1-1; D gene unclear. CDR3 length: 13 residues. Per the germline V gene, CDR1 is SEHNR and CDR2 is FQNEAQ (reference sequence). V lost 2 bases, J lost 1 base, and 5 bases lay in between.

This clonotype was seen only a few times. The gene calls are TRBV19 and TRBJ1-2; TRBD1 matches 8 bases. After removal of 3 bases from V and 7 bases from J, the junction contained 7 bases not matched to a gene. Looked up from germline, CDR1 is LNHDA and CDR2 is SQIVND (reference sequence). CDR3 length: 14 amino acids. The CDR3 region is CASSMGQATGGYTF. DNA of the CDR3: TGTGCCAGTAGTATGGGACAGGCTACCGGTGGCTACACCTTC.

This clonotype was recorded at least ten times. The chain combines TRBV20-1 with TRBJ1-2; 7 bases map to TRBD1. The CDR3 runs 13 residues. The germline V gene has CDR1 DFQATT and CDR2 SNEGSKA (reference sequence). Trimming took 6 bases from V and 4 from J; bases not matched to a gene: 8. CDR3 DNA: TGCAGTGCGAGGGACAGCGTCATCTATGGCTACACCTTC. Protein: CSARDSVIYGYTF.

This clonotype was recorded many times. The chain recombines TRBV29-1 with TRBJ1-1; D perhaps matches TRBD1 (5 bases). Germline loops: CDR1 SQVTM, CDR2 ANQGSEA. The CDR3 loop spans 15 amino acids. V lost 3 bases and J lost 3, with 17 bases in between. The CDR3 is CSVDNGGRTHTEAFF. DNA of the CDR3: TGCAGCGTTGATAATGGGGGGAGAACACACACTGAAGCTTTCTTT.

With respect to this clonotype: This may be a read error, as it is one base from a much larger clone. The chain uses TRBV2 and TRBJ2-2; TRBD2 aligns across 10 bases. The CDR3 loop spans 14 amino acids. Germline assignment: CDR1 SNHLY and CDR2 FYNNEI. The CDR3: CASRLAGVDGELLF. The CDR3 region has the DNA TGTGCCAGCAGGCTAGCGGGAGTGGACGGGGAGCTGTTGTTT. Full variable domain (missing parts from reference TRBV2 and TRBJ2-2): EPEVTQTPSHQVTQMGQEVILRCVPISNHLYFYWYRQILGQKVEFLVSFYNNEISEKSEIFDDQFSVERPDGSNFTLKIRSTKLEDSAMYFCASRLAGVDGELLFGEGSRLTVL.

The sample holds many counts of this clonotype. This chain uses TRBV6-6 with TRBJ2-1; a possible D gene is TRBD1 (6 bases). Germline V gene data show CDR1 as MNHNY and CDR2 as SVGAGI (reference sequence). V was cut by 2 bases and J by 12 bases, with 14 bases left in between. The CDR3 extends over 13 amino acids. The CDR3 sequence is CASSYLLKQGQFF. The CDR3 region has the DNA TGTGCCAGCAGTTACCTGTTGAAACAGGGGCAGTTCTTC.

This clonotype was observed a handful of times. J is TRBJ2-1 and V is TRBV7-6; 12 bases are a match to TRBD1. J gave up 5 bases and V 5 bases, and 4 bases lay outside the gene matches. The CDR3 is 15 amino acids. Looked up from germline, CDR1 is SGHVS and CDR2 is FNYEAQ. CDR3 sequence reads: CASSPGQGAHNEQFF. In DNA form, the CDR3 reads TGTGCCAGCAGCCCGGGACAGGGGGCTCACAATGAGCAGTTCTTC.